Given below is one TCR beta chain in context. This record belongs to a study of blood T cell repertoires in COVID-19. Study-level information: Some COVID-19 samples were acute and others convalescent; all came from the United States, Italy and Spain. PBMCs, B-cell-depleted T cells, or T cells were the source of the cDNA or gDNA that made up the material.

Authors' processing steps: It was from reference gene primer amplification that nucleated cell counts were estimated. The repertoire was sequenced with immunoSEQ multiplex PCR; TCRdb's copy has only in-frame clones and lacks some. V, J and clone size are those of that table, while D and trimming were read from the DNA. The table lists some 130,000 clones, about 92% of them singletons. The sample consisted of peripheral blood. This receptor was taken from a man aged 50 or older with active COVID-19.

In nucleotides, the CDR3 is TGTGCCAGCAGCAAAGGGGAGGGAGGGATAGAGACCCAGTACTTC. Its protein product is CASSKGEGGIETQYF. The rearrangement joins TRBV21-1 to TRBJ2-5; TRBD2 is the table's D call and was not checked against the DNA. TRBV21-1 is a pseudogene. CDR3 length: 15 amino acids.